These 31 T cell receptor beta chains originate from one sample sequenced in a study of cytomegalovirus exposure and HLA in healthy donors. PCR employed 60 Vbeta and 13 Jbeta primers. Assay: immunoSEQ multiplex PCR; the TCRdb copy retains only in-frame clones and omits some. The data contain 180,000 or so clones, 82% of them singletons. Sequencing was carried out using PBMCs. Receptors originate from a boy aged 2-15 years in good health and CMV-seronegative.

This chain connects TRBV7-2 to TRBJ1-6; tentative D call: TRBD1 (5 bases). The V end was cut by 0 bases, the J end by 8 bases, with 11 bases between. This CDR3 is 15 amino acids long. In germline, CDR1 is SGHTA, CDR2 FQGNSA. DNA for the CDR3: TGTGCCAGCAGCTTAGCGCCCCGACAGTATTCACCCCTCCACTTT. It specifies CASSLAPRQYSPLHF.

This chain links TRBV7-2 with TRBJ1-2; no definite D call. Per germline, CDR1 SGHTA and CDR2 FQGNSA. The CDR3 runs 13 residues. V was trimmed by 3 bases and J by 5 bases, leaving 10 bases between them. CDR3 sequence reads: CASSFTTPYGYTF. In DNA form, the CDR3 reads TGTGCCAGCAGCTTTACAACGCCATATGGCTACACCTTC.

The CDR3 here is CASKRDGEMAYEQYF. The CDR3 region has the DNA TGTGCCAGCAAACGCGACGGAGAGATGGCCTACGAGCAGTACTTC. The genes are TRBV6-5 and TRBJ2-7, with no clear D. V shed 7 bases and J shed 2 bases, with 18 bases lying between them. Germline V CDR1 and CDR2: MNHEY, SVGAGI. CDR3 length: 15 residues.

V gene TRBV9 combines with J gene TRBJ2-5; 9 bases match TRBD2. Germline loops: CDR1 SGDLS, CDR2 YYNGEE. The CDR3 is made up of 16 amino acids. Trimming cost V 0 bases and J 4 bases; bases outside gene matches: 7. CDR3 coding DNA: TGTGCCAGCAGCGTAGTGGTTAGCGGGGGCTCAGAGACCCAGTACTTC. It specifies CASSVVVSGGSETQYF. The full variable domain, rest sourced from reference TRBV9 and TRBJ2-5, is DSGVTQTPKHLITATGQRVTLRCSPRSGDLSVYWYQQSLDQGLQFLIQYYNGEERAKGNILERFSAQQFPDLHSELNLSSLELGDSALYFCASSVVVSGGSETQYFGPGTRLLVL.

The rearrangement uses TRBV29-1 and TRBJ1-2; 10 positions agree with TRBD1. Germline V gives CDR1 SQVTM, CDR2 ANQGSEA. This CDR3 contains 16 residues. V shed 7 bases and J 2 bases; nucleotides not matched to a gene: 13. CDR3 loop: CSAQKGGTGENYGYTF. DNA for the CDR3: TGCAGCGCACAAAAAGGGGGGACAGGGGAGAACTATGGCTACACCTTC.

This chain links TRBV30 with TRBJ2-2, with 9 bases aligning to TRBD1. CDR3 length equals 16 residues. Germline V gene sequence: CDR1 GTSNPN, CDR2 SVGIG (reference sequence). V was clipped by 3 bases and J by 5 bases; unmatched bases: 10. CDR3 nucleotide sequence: TGTGCCTGGAGACCCTACAGGGGGCAGGGGACCGGGGAGCTGTTTTTT. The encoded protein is CAWRPYRGQGTGELFF.

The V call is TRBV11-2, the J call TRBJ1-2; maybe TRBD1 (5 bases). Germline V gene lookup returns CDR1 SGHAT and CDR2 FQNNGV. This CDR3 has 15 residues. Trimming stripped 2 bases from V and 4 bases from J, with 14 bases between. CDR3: CASSLNSGDTYGYTF. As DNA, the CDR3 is TGTGCCAGCAGCTTAAATTCGGGGGATACCTATGGCTACACCTTC.

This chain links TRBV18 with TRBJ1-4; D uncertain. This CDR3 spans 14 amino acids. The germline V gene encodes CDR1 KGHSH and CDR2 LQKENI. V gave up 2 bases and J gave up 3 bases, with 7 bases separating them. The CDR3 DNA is TGTGCCAGCTCACCAGGGCCAGCTAATGAAAAACTGTTTTTT. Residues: CASSPGPANEKLFF.

CDR3 loop: CASSLAGTSASTDTQYF. CDR3 DNA sequence: TGTGCCAGCAGCTTAGCTGGGACTAGCGCTAGCACAGATACGCAGTATTTT. The V call is TRBV11-2, the J call TRBJ2-3; 10 bases align to TRBD2. The CDR3 runs to 17 residues. Trimming removed 1 base from V and 0 bases from J; junction bases left unmatched: 4. CDR1 is SGHAT and CDR2 is FQNNGV in the germline V gene.

The CDR3 is CASSLKTSGARGLNEQFF. CDR3 sequence (DNA): TGTGCCAGCAGCTTGAAGACTAGCGGGGCGAGGGGGCTCAATGAGCAGTTCTTC. The chain combines TRBV5-4 with TRBJ2-1; 11 bases are a match to TRBD2. The CDR3 loop spans 18 amino acids. V lost 1 base, J lost 6 bases, and 12 bases stayed unmatched. CDR1 is SGHNT, CDR2 YYREEE, per germline (reference sequence).

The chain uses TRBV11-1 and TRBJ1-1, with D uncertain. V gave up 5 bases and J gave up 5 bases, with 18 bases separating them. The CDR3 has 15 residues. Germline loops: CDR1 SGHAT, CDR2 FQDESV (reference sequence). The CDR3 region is CASSPSLGYRTEAFF. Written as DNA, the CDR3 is TGTGCCAGCAGCCCTAGCTTGGGGTATCGGACTGAAGCTTTCTTT.

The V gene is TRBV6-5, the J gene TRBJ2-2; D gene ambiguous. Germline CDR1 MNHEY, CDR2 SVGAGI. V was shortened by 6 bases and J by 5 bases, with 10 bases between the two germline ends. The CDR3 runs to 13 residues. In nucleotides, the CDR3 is TGTGCCAGCAGAACCCGCCGGACCGGGGAGCTGTTTTTT. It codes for CASRTRRTGELFF.

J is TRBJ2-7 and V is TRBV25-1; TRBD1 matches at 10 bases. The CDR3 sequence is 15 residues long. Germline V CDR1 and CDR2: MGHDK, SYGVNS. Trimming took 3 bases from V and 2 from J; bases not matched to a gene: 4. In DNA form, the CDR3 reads TGTGCCAGCAGTGATGTAGGACAGGGGGCCTACGAGCAGTACTTC. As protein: CASSDVGQGAYEQYF.

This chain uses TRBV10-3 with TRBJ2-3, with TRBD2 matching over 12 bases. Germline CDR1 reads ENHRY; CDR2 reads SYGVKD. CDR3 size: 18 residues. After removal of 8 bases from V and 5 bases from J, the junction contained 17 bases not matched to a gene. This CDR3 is CAIGASSGGARLGDTQYF. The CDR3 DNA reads TGTGCCATCGGGGCGTCTAGCGGGGGGGCCCGCCTAGGAGATACGCAGTATTTT.

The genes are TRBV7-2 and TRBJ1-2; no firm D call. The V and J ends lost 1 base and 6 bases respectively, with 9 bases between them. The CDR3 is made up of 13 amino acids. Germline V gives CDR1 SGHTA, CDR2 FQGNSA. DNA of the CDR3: TGTGCCAGCAGCTTAGTTCAATCAGATGGCTACACCTTC. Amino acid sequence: CASSLVQSDGYTF. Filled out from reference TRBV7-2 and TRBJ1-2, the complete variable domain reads GAGVSQSPSNKVTEKGKDVELRCDPISGHTALYWYRQSLGQGLEFLIYFQGNSAPDKSGLPSDRFSAERTGGSVSTLTIQRTQQEDSAVYLCASSLVQSDGYTFGSGTRLTVV.

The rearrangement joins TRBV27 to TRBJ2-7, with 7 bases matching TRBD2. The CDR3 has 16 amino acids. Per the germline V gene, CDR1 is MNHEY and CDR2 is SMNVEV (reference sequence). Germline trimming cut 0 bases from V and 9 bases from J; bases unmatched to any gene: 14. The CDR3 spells CASSLSSGLLGLGQYF. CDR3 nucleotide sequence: TGTGCCAGCAGTTTATCCTCGGGACTACTGGGGCTAGGGCAGTACTTC.

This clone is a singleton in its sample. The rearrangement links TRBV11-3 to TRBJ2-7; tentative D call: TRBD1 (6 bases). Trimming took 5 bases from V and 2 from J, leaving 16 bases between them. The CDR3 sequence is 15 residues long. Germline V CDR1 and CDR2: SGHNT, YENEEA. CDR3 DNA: TGTGCCAGCAGCGCTGCGACAGGAGGAACCTACGAGCAGTACTTC. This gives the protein CASSAATGGTYEQYF. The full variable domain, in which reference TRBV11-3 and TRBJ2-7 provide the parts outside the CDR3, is EAGVVQSPRYKIIEKKQPVAFWCNPISGHNTLYWYLQNLGQGPELLIRYENEEAVDDSQLPKDRFSAERLKGVDSTLKIQPAELGDSAVYLCASSAATGGTYEQYFGPGTRLTVT.

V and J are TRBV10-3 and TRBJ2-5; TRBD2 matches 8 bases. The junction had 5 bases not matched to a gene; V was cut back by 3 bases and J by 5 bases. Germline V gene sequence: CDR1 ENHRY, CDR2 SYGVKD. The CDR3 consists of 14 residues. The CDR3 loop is CAISEAPGGETQYF. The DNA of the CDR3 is TGTGCCATCAGTGAAGCCCCGGGAGGGGAGACCCAGTACTTC.

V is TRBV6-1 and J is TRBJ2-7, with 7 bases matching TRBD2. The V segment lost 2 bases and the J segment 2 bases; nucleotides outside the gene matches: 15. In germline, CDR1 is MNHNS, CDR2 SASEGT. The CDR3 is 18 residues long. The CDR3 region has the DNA TGTGCCAGCAGTGAACGGGTGGGGGACTACCATCATCCCTACGAGCAGTACTTC. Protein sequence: CASSERVGDYHHPYEQYF.

The chain's CDR3 is CASSQDPPDDYGYTF. The CDR3 coding sequence is TGCGCCAGCAGCCAAGATCCCCCAGATGACTATGGCTACACCTTC. The J gene is TRBJ1-2, the V gene TRBV4-1; D is unclear. V lost 0 bases and J lost 3, with 11 bases in between. Looked up from germline, CDR1 is MGHRA and CDR2 is YSYEKL. The CDR3 sequence is 15 residues long.

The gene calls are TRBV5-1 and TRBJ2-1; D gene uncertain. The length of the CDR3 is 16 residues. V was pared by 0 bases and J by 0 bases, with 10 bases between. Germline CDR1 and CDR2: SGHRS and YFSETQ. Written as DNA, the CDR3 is TGCGCCAGCAGCTTGGGGGCCTCCAGCTCCTACAATGAGCAGTTCTTC. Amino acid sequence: CASSLGASSSYNEQFF. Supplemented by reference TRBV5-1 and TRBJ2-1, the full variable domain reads KAGVTQTPRYLIKTRGQQVTLSCSPISGHRSVSWYQQTPGQGLQFLFEYFSETQRNKGNFPGRFSGRQFSNSRSEMNVSTLELGDSALYLCASSLGASSSYNEQFFGPGTRLTVL.

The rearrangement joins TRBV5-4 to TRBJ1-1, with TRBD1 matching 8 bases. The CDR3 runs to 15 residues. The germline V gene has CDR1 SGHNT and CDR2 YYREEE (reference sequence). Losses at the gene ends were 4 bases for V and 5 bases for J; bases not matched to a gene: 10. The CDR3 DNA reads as TGTGCCAGCAGCCCGGGAACAGGGGGTCAAACTGAAGCTTTCTTT. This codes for CASSPGTGGQTEAFF.

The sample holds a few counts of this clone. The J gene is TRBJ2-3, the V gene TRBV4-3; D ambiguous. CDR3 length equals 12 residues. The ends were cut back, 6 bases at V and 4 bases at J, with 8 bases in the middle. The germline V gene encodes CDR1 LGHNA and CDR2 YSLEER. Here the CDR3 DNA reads TGCGCCAGCAGATTCTTGTCAGATACGCAGTATTTT. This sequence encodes CASRFLSDTQYF.

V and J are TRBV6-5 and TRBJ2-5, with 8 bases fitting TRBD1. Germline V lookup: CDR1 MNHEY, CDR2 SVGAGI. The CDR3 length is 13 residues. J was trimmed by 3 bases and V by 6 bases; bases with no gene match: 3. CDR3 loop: CASRSTGEETQYF. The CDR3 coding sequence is TGTGCCAGCAGGTCGACAGGGGAAGAGACCCAGTACTTC.

The CDR3 region has the DNA TGTGCCAGCAGCTTAAGCGGACAGGACTATGGCTACACCTTC. This translates into CASSLSGQDYGYTF. The rearrangement uses TRBV7-2 and TRBJ1-2; the match to TRBD1 covers 7 bases. CDR1 SGHTA and CDR2 FQGNSA come from the germline V gene. This CDR3 comprises 14 residues. With V trimmed by 2 bases and J by 3 bases, 3 bases remained unmatched.

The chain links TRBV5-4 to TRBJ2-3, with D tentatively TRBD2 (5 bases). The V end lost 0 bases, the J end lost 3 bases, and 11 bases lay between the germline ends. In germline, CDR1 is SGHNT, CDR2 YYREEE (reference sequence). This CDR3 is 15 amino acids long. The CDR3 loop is CASSLAGIWTDTQYF. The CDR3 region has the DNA TGTGCCAGCAGCTTGGCCGGGATTTGGACAGATACGCAGTATTTT.

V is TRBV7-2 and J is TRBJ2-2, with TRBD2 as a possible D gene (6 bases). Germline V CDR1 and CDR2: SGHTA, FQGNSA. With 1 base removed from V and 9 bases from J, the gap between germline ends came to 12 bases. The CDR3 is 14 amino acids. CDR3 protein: CASSLDWGGRELFF. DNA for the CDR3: TGTGCCAGCAGCTTAGATTGGGGCGGGAGGGAGCTGTTTTTT. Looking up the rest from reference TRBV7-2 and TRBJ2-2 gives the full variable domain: GAGVSQSPSNKVTEKGKDVELRCDPISGHTALYWYRQSLGQGLEFLIYFQGNSAPDKSGLPSDRFSAERTGGSVSTLTIQRTQQEDSAVYLCASSLDWGGRELFFGEGSRLTVL.

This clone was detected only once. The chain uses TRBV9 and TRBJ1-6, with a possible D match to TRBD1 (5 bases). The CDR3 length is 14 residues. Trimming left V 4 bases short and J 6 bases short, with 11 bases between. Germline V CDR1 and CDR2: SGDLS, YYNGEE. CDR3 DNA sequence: TGTGCCAGCAGCCGGGGGGGTCTTAATTCACCCCTCCACTTT. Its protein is CASSRGGLNSPLHF.

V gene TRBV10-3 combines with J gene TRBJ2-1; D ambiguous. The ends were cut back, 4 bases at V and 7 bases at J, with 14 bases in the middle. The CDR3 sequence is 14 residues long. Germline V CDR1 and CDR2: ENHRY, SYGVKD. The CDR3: CAISARLVVNEQFF. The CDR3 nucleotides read TGTGCCATCAGTGCGCGGCTAGTGGTTAATGAGCAGTTCTTC.

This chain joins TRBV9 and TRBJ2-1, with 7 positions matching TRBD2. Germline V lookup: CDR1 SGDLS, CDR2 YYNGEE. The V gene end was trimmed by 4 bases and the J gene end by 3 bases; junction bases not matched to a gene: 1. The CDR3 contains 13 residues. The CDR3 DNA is TGTGCCAGCAGCCGGGGGGTCTACAATGAGCAGTTCTTC. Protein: CASSRGVYNEQFF.

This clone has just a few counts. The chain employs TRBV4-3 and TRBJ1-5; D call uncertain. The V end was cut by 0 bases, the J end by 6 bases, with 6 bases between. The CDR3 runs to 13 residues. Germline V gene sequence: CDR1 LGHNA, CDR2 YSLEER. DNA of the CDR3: TGCGCCAGCAGCCAAGATCTACGTCAGCCCCAGCATTTT. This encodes CASSQDLRQPQHF.